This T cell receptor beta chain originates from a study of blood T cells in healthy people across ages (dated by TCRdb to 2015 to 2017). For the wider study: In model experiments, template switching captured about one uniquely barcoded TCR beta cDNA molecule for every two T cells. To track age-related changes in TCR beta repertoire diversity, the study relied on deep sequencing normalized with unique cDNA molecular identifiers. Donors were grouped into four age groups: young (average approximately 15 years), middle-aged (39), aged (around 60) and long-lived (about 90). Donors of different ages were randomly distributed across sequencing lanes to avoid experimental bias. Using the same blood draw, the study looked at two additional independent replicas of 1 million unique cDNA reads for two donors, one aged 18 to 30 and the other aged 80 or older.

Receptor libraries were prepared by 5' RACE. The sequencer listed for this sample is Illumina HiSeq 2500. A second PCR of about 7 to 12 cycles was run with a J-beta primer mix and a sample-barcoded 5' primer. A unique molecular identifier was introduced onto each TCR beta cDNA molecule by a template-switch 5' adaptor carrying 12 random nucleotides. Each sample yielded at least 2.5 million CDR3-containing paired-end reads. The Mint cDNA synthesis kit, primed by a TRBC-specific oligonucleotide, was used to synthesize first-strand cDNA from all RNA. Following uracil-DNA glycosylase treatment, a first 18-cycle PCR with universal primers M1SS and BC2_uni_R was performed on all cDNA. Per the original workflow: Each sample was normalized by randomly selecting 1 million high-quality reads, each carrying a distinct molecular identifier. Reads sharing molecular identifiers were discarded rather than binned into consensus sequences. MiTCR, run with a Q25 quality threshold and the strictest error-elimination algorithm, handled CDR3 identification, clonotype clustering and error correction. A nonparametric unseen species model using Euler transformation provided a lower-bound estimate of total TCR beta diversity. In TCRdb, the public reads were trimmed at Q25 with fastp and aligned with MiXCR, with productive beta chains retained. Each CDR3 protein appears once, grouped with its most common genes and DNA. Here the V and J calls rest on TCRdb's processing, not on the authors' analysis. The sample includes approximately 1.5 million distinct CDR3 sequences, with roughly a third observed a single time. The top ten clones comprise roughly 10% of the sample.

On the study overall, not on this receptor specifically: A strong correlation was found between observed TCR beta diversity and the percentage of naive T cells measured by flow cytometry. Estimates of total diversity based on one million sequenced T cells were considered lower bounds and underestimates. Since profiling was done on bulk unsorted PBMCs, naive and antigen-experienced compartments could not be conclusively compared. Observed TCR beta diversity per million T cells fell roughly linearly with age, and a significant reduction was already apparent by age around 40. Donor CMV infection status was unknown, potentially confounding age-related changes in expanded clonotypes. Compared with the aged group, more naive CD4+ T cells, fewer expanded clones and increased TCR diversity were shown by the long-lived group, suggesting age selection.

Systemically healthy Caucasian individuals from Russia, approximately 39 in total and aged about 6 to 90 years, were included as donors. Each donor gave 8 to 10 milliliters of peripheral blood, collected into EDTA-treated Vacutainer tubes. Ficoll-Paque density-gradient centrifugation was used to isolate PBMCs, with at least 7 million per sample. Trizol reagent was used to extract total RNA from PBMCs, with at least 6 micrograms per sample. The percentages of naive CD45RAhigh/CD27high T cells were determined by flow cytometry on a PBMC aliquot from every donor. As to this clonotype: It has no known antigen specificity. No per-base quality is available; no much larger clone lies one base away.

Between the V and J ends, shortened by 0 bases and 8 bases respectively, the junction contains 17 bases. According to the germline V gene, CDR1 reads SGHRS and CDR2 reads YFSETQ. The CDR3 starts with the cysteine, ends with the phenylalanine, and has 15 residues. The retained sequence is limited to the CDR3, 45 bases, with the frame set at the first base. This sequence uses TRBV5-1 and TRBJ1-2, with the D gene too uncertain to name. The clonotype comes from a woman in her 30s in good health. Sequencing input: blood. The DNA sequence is TGCGCCAGCAGCTTGGCCCAATTGGAATTTTCAGGCTACACCTTC. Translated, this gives CASSLAQLEFSGYTF.